This T cell receptor (beta chain) originates from a study of technical replicates of blood from a few donors (dated by TCRdb to the late 2010s). From the cysteine up to the phenylalanine, the CDR3 has a length of 13 residues. Only the CDR3 region is kept as DNA, spanning 39 bases read in frame from base 1. Deletion took 6 bases off V and 3 bases off J, with a span of 12 bases between the germline ends. The germline V gene specifies SGHVS as CDR1 and FNYEAQ as CDR2. Points on this clone: The clone's antigen remains unknown. No qualities accompany the bases; no much larger clone lies one base away.

The library was obtained by the immunoSEQ multiplex PCR assay. The immuneACCESS repertoire file appears here via TCRdb, limited to in-frame rearrangements. These files lack a portion of the clones; in checked studies, under half of the deficit traces to unresolved V genes, and the cause of the others is not known. This sample has under 90,000 clones in its table, and roughly 94% of those were observed once. The ten largest clones add up to approximately 0.25% of the sample. The receptor chain draws on TRBV7-6 and TRBJ2-7; TRBD1 might be the D gene, on 6 matching bases. The sequence was obtained from a human donor in good health. Material for sequencing was T cells isolated from PBMCs. The DNA sequence follows: TGTGCCAGCAGACCGGACAGCAGCTACGAGCAGTACTTC. Translated, it reads CASRPDSSYEQYF.